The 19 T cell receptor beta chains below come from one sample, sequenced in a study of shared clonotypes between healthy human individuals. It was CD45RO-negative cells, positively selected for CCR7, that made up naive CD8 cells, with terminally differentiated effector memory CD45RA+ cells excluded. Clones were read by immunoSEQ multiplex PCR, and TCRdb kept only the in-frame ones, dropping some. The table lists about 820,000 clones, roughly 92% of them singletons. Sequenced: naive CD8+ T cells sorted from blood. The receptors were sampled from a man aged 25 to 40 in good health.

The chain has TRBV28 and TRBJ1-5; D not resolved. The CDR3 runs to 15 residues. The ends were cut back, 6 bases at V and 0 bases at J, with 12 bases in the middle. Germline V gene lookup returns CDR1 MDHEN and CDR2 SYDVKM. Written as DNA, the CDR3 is TGTGCCAGCAGCAGAAAGTACTATAGCAATCAGCCCCAGCATTTT. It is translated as CASSRKYYSNQPQHF.

The chain's CDR3 is CASSMAGRLGDEQYF. DNA for the CDR3: TGTGCCAGTAGTATGGCGGGGCGGCTCGGGGACGAGCAGTACTTC. The genes are TRBV19 and TRBJ2-7; tentative D call: TRBD2 (6 bases). Trimming removed 3 bases from V and 5 bases from J, with 17 bases in between. CDR1 and CDR2 from the germline V gene are LNHDA and SQIVND (reference sequence). This CDR3 region has 15 residues.

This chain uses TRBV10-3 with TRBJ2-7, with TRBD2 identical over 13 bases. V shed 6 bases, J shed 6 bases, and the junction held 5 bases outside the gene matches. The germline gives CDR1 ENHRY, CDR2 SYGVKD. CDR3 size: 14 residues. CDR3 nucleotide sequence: TGTGCCATCAGAGGACTAGCGGGAGCAGGCGAGCAGTACTTC. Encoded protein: CAIRGLAGAGEQYF.

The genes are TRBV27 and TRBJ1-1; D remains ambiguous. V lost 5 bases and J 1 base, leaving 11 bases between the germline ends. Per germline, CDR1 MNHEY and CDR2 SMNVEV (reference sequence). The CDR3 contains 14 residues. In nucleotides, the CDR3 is TGTGCCAGCAGTGACTACGATTCGAACACTGAAGCTTTCTTT. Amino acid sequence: CASSDYDSNTEAFF.

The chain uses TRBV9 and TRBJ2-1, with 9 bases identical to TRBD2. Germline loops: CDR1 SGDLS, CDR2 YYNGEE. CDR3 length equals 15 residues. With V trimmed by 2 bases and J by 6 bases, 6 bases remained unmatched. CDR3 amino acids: CASSVGLAGLNEQFF. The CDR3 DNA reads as TGTGCCAGCAGCGTGGGGCTAGCGGGACTCAATGAGCAGTTCTTC.

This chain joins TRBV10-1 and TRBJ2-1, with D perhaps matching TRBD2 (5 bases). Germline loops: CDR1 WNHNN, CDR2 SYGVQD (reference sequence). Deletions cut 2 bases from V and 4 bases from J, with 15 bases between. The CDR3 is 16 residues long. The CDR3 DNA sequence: TGCGCCAGCAGTGAGATTGGGAGAGACGGGTACAATGAGCAGTTCTTC. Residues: CASSEIGRDGYNEQFF.

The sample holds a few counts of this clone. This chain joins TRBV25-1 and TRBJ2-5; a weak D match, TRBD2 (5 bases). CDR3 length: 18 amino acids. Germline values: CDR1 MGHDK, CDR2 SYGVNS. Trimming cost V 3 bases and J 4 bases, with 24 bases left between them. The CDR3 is CASSDTQGAGTSPETQYF. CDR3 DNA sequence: TGTGCCAGCAGTGACACCCAAGGTGCGGGCACGAGCCCAGAGACCCAGTACTTC.

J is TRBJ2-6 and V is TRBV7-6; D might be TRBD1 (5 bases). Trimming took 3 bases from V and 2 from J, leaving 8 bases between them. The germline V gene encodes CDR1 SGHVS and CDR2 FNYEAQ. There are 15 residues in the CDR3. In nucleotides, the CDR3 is TGTGCCAGCAGCTTCAGGGAAGCTGGGGCCAACGTCCTGACTTTC. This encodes CASSFREAGANVLTF.

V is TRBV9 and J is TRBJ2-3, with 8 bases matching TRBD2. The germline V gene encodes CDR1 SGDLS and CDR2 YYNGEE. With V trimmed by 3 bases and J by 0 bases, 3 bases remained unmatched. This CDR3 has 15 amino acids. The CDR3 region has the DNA TGTGCCAGCAGCGGAGCTAGCGGGAGCACAGATACGCAGTATTTT. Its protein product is CASSGASGSTDTQYF. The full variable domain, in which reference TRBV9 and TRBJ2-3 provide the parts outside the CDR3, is DSGVTQTPKHLITATGQRVTLRCSPRSGDLSVYWYQQSLDQGLQFLIQYYNGEERAKGNILERFSAQQFPDLHSELNLSSLELGDSALYFCASSGASGSTDTQYFGPGTRLTVL.

CDR3 sequence: CASSLIYEQFF. The CDR3 DNA follows: TGTGCCAGCAGCTTAATCTATGAGCAGTTCTTC. V and J are TRBV11-2 and TRBJ2-1; D is unresolved. The V and J ends lost 2 bases and 8 bases respectively, with 4 bases between them. The germline CDR1 and CDR2 sequences are SGHAT and FQNNGV. The CDR3 is 11 residues long. The variable domain in full, completed from reference TRBV11-2 and TRBJ2-1, reads EAGVAQSPRYKIIEKRQSVAFWCNPISGHATLYWYQQILGQGPKLLIQFQNNGVVDDSQLPKDRFSAERLKGVDSTLKIQPAKLEDSAVYLCASSLIYEQFFGPGTRLTVL.

This CDR3 reads CASSTPLGTTQYF. The CDR3 nucleotides are TGTGCCAGCAGCACCCCCCTGGGGACGACGCAGTATTTT. This chain uses TRBV7-9 with TRBJ2-3; D is possibly TRBD1 or TRBD2 (5 bases each). V lost 5 bases and J lost 9, with 15 bases in between. The CDR3 has 13 amino acids. Per germline, CDR1 SEHNR and CDR2 FQNEAQ (reference sequence).

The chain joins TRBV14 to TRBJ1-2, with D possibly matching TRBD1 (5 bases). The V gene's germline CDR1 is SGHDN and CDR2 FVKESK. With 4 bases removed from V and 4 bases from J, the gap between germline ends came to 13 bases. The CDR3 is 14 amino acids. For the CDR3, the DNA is TGTGCCAGCAGCCCCGGGACCTCTACCTATGGCTACACCTTC. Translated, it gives CASSPGTSTYGYTF.

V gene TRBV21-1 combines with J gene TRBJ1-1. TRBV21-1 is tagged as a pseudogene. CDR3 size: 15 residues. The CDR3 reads CASSKPGPTNTEAFF. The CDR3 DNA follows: TGTGCCAGCAGCAAGCCGGGACCGACGAACACTGAAGCTTTCTTT.

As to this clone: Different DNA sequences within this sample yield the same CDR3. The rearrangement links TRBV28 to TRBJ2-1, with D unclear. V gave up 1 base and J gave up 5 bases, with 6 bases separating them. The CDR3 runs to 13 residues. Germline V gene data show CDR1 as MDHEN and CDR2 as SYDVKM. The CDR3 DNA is TGTGCCAGCAGTTTATTGGCAGACAATGAGCAGTTCTTC. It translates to CASSLLADNEQFF.

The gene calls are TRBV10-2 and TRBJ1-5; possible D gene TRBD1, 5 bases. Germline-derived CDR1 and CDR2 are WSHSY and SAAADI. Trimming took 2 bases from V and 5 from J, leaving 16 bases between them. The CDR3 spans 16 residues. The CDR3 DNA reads TGCGCCAGCAGTGAGGCAGGGAGGCAGCTCGATCAGCCCCAGCATTTT. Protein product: CASSEAGRQLDQPQHF.

CDR3 sequence reads: CASSHAAGEQFF. Written as DNA, the CDR3 is TGTGCCAGCAGCCATGCCGCCGGTGAGCAGTTCTTC. The V gene is TRBV5-8, the J gene TRBJ2-1; D is uncertain. This CDR3 is 12 amino acids long. Germline CDR1 and CDR2: SGHTS and YDEGEE. V was clipped by 4 bases and J by 9 bases, with 11 bases between them.

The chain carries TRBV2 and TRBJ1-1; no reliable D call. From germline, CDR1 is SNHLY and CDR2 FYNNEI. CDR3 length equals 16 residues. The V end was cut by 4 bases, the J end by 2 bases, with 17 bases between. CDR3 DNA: TGTGCCAGCAGTGTCACGGGCCCCCTCCCTAACACTGAAGCTTTCTTT. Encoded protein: CASSVTGPLPNTEAFF. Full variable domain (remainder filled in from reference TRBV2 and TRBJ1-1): EPEVTQTPSHQVTQMGQEVILRCVPISNHLYFYWYRQILGQKVEFLVSFYNNEISEKSEIFDDQFSVERPDGSNFTLKIRSTKLEDSAMYFCASSVTGPLPNTEAFFGQGTRLTVV.

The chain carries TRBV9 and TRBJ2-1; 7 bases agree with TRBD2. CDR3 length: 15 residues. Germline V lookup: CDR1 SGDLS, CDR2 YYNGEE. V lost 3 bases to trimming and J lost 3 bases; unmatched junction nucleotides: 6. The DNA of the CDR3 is TGTGCCAGCAGCGAGGAGGGAGGGTTCTACAATGAGCAGTTCTTC. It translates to CASSEEGGFYNEQFF.

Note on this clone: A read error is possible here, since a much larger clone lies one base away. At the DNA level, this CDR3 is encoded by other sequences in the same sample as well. The CDR3 DNA follows: TGTGCCAGCAGGGGCTCCTACGAGCAGTACTTC. Its protein is CASRGSYEQYF. This chain joins TRBV27 and TRBJ2-7; D unresolved. The CDR3 contains 11 residues. The germline V gene has CDR1 MNHEY and CDR2 SMNVEV (reference sequence). V dropped 6 bases and J dropped 0 bases, with 3 bases sitting between them.